What follows are 14 T cell receptor beta chains derived from one specimen sequenced in a study of sequential checkpoint blockade in melanoma. Libraries were prepared by immunoSEQ multiplex PCR; TCRdb keeps only in-frame clonotypes and omits some of them. The sample lists 10,000 to 11,000 clones; approximately 80% were seen once. Treatment: randomized to nivolumab then ipilimumab (arm A) or the reverse (arm B). The sequencing here drew on CD8+ T cells sorted from blood (inferred from file names), taken from a patient given nivolumab and ipilimumab in sequence. Receptors originate from a human donor with melanoma.

The V gene is TRBV19, the J gene TRBJ2-7; the match to TRBD1 covers 12 bases. The CDR3 loop spans 15 amino acids. Germline assignment: CDR1 LNHDA and CDR2 SQIVND (reference sequence). J lost 3 bases, V lost 5 bases, and 5 bases had no gene match. The CDR3 spells CASSVGTGGFYEQYF. CDR3 nucleotides: TGTGCCAGTAGTGTCGGGACAGGGGGCTTCTACGAGCAGTACTTC.

The count of this clone is one. J is TRBJ1-1 and V is TRBV10-2; 7 bases fit TRBD1. With V trimmed by 8 bases and J by 1 base, 1 base remained unmatched. The CDR3 is 12 amino acids. Germline CDR1 and CDR2: WSHSY and SAAADI. CDR3 residues: CASRDRNTEAFF. CDR3 bases: TGCGCCAGCCGGGACAGGAACACTGAAGCTTTCTTT.

The table lists this clone with a few counts. V is TRBV7-9 and J is TRBJ2-7; tentatively, D is TRBD2 (6 bases). This CDR3 contains 15 residues. With 4 bases removed from V and 0 bases from J, the gap between germline ends came to 13 bases. The germline gives CDR1 SEHNR, CDR2 FQNEAQ (reference sequence). The CDR3 region is CASSSGDLRSYEQYF. CDR3 in DNA: TGTGCCAGCAGCTCGGGGGACCTCCGCTCCTACGAGCAGTACTTC.

The J gene is TRBJ2-7, the V gene TRBV6-1; the match to TRBD2 covers 11 bases. Trimming cost V 2 bases and J 7 bases; bases outside gene matches: 4. The CDR3 loop spans 14 amino acids. CDR1 is MNHNS, CDR2 SASEGT, per germline. The CDR3: CASSENRLAGEQYF. The CDR3 nucleotides are TGTGCCAGCAGTGAAAATCGACTAGCGGGGGAGCAGTACTTC.

By sample share, this clone is medium-sized. The V and J genes are TRBV28 and TRBJ2-7; 7 positions match TRBD1. The V and J ends lost 3 bases and 3 bases, in that order; junction bases with no gene match: 2. The CDR3 consists of 13 residues. The germline gives CDR1 MDHEN, CDR2 SYDVKM. The CDR3 nucleotides read TGTGCCAGCAGTTTGGACAGGTTCTACGAGCAGTACTTC. It is translated as CASSLDRFYEQYF.

V is TRBV7-2 and J is TRBJ2-7, with 9 nucleotides matching TRBD1. V was clipped by 6 bases and J by 2 bases; unmatched bases: 5. Germline CDR1 is SGHTA and CDR2 is FQGNSA. This CDR3 comprises 14 residues. Here the CDR3 DNA reads TGTGCCAGCAGAGCACAGGGGGCCGCCTACGAGCAGTACTTC. This sequence encodes CASRAQGAAYEQYF. Using reference TRBV7-2 and TRBJ2-7 for the parts outside the CDR3, the full variable domain is GAGVSQSPSNKVTEKGKDVELRCDPISGHTALYWYRQSLGQGLEFLIYFQGNSAPDKSGLPSDRFSAERTGGSVSTLTIQRTQQEDSAVYLCASRAQGAAYEQYFGPGTRLTVT.

This clone occurred a few times. V and J are TRBV5-5 and TRBJ1-2; D unclear. Trimming shortened V by 0 bases and J by 3 bases, and 15 bases separated the two germline ends. From germline, CDR1 is SGHKS and CDR2 YYEKEE (reference sequence). This CDR3 comprises 16 residues. In nucleotides, the CDR3 is TGTGCCAGCAGCTTGGCCGGGCGGGGATTGGACTATGGCTACACCTTC. Its protein is CASSLAGRGLDYGYTF.

V usage is TRBV29-1 and J usage is TRBJ2-7; TRBD1 agrees at 8 bases. The V segment lost 3 bases and the J segment 6 bases; nucleotides outside the gene matches: 4. Germline V gene data show CDR1 as SQVTM and CDR2 as ANQGSEA. This CDR3 is built from 12 residues. The chain's CDR3 is CSVDLQGGEQYF. CDR3 in DNA: TGCAGCGTTGATTTACAGGGGGGCGAGCAGTACTTC.

This clone came up once. This chain connects TRBV7-2 to TRBJ1-5, with D unclear. Trimming stripped 5 bases from V and 3 bases from J, with 14 bases between. CDR1 is SGHTA, CDR2 FQGNSA, per germline. The CDR3 totals 15 residues. The chain's CDR3 is CASSSDTPTNQPQHF. Here the CDR3 DNA reads TGTGCCAGCAGCAGTGACACACCTACCAATCAGCCCCAGCATTTT.

The J gene is TRBJ1-1, the V gene TRBV6-5, with D hard to call. V lost 6 bases, J lost 1 base, and 9 bases lay in between. This CDR3 has 13 amino acids. Germline CDR1 reads MNHEY; CDR2 reads SVGAGI. The CDR3 coding sequence is TGTGCCAGCAGACATACGCCGAACACTGAAGCTTTCTTT. The encoded protein is CASRHTPNTEAFF.

This chain links TRBV4-3 with TRBJ2-7; 10 bases match TRBD1. From germline, CDR1 is LGHNA and CDR2 YSLEER. This CDR3 is 16 amino acids long. J was trimmed by 4 bases and V by 2 bases; bases with no gene match: 8. The CDR3 here is CASSQSDRGFFYEQYF. The DNA of the CDR3 is TGCGCCAGCAGCCAATCGGACAGGGGGTTCTTTTACGAGCAGTACTTC.

The CDR3 DNA reads TGCAGCGTTGAGGCGGGGCCCTACGAGCAGTACTTC. It encodes CSVEAGPYEQYF. V and J are TRBV29-1 and TRBJ2-7, with D perhaps matching TRBD2 (6 bases). With 3 bases removed from V and 2 bases from J, the gap between germline ends came to 8 bases. This CDR3 comprises 12 residues. CDR1 is SQVTM and CDR2 is ANQGSEA in the germline V gene.

The chain joins TRBV27 to TRBJ2-7, with D possibly matching TRBD1 (5 bases). Trimming took off 5 bases at V and 3 bases at J, with 11 bases between the two ends. This CDR3 has 13 residues. From germline, CDR1 is MNHEY and CDR2 SMNVEV (reference sequence). CDR3 nucleotide sequence: TGTGCCAGCAGTACAGGTATTCTCTACGAGCAGTACTTC. Residues: CASSTGILYEQYF.

The chain couples TRBV11-2 to TRBJ2-6; 9 bases fit TRBD1. Per the germline V gene, CDR1 is SGHAT and CDR2 is FQNNGV. V trimming: 5 bases; J trimming: 1 base; junction bases outside the gene matches: 9. The CDR3 spans 18 residues. For the CDR3, the DNA is TGTGCCAGCAGCAACCGGGACAGGGACCGATCTGGGGCCAACGTCCTGACTTTC. Its protein is CASSNRDRDRSGANVLTF.